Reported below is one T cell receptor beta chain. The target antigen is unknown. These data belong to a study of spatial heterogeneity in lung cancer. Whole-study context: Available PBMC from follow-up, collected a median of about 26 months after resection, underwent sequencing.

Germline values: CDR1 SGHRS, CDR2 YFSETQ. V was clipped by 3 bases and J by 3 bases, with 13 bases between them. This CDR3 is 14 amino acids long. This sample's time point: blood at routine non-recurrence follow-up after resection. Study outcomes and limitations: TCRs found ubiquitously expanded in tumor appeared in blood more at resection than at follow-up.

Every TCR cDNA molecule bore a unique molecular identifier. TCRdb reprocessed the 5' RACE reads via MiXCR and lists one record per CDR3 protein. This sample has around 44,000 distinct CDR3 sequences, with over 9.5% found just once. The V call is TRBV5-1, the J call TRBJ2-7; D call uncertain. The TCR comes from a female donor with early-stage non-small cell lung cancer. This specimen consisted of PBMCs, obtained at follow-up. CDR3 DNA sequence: TGCGCCAGCAGCTCAAACCTTTTGAGCTACGAGCAGTACTTC. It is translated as CASSSNLLSYEQYF.